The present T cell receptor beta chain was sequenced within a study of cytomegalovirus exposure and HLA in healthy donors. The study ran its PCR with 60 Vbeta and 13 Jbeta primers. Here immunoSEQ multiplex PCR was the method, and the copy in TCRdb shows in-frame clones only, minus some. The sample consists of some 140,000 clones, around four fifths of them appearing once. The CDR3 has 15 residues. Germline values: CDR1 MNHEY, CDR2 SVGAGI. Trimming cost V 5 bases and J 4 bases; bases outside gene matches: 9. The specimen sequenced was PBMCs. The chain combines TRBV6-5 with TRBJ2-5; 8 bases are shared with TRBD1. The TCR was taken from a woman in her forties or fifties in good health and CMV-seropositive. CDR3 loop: CASSGQGARPETQYF. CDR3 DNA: TGTGCCAGCAGTGGCCAGGGGGCCCGCCCAGAGACCCAGTACTTC.